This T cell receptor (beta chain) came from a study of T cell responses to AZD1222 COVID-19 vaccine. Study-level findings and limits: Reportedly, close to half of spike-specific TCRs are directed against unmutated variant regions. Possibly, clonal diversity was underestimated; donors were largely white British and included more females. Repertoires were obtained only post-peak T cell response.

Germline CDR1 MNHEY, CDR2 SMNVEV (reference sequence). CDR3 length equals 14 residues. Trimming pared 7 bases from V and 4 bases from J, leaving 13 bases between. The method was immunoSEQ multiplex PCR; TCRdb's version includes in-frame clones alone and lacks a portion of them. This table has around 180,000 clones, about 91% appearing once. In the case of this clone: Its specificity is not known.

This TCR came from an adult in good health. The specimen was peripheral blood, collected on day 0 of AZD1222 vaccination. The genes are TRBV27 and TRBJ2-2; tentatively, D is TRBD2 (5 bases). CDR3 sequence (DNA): TGTGCCAGCACCGGGTCCGGGGTCACCGGGGAGCTGTTTTTT. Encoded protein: CASTGSGVTGELFF.